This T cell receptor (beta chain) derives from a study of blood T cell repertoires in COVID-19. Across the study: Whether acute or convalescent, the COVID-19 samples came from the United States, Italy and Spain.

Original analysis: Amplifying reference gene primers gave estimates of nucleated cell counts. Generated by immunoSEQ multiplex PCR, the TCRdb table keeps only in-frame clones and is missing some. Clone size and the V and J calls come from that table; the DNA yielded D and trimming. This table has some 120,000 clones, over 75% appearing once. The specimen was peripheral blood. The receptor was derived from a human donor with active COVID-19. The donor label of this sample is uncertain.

The chain's CDR3 is CSEETWDRYTTGELFF. CDR3 nucleotide sequence: TGCAGCGAGGAAACATGGGACAGGTATACCACCGGGGAGCTGTTTTTT. The chain combines TRBV29-1 with TRBJ2-2; 8 nucleotides agree with TRBD1. Trimming at V came to 7 bases and at J to 4 bases, leaving 14 bases not matched to a gene. Looked up from germline, CDR1 is SQVTM and CDR2 is ANQGSEA. CDR3 length equals 16 residues.